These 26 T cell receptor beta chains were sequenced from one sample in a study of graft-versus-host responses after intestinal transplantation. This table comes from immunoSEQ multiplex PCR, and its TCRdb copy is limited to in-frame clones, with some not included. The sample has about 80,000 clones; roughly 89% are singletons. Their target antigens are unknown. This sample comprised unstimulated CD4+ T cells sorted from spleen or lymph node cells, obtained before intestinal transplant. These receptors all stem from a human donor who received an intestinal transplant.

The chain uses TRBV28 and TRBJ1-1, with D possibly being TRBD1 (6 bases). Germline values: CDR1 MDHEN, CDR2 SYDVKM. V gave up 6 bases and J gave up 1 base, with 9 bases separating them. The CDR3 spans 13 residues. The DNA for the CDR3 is TGTGCCAGCAGGACACAGGGGAACACTGAAGCTTTCTTT. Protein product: CASRTQGNTEAFF. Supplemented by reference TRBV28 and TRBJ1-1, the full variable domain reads DVKVTQSSRYLVKRTGEKVFLECVQDMDHENMFWYRQDPGLGLRLIYFSYDVKMKEKGDIPEGYSVSREKKERFSLILESASTNQTSMYLCASRTQGNTEAFFGQGTRLTVV.

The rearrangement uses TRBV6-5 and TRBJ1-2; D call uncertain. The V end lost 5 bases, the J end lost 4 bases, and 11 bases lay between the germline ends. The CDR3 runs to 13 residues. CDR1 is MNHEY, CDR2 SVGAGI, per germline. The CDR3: CASSEGLAYGYTF. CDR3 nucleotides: TGTGCCAGCAGTGAAGGACTGGCCTATGGCTACACCTTC.

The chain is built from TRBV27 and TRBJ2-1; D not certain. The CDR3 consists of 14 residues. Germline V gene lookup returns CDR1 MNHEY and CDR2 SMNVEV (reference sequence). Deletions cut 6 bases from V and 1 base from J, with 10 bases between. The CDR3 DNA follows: TGTGCCAGCAGAGAGCGCTTTTCCTACAATGAGCAGTTCTTC. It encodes CASRERFSYNEQFF.

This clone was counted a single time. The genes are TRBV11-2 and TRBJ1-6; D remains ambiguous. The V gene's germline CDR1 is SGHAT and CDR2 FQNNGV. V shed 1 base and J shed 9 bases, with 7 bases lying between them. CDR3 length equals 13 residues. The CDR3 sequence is CASSLGPGSPLHF. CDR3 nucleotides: TGTGCCAGCAGCTTAGGCCCGGGTTCACCCCTCCACTTT.

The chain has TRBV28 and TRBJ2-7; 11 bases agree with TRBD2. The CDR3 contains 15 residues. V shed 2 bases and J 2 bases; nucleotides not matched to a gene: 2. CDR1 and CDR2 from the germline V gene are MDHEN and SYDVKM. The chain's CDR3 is CASSLVAGGTYEQYF. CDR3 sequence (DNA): TGTGCCAGCAGTTTAGTAGCGGGAGGGACCTACGAGCAGTACTTC. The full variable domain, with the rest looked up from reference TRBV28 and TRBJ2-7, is DVKVTQSSRYLVKRTGEKVFLECVQDMDHENMFWYRQDPGLGLRLIYFSYDVKMKEKGDIPEGYSVSREKKERFSLILESASTNQTSMYLCASSLVAGGTYEQYFGPGTRLTVT.

DNA of the CDR3: TGTGCCAGCATCACACCTAGCATTCCCGGGGAGCTGTTTTTT. This encodes CASITPSIPGELFF. The rearrangement uses TRBV28 and TRBJ2-2, with TRBD2 as a possible D gene (5 bases). CDR3 length: 14 amino acids. Trimming left V 7 bases short and J 6 bases short, with 15 bases between. The germline CDR1 and CDR2 sequences are MDHEN and SYDVKM.

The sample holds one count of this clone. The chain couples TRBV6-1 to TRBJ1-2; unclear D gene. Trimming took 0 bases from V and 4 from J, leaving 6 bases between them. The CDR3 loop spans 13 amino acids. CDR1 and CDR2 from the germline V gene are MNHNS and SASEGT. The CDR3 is CASSEAGIYGYTF. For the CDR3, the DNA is TGTGCCAGCAGTGAAGCCGGGATCTATGGCTACACCTTC.

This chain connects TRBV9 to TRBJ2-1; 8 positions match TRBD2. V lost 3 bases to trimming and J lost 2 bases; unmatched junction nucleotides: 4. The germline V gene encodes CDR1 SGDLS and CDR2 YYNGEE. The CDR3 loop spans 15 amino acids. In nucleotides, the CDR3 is TGTGCCAGCAGCGAAACTAGCGGCACCTACAATGAGCAGTTCTTC. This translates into CASSETSGTYNEQFF.

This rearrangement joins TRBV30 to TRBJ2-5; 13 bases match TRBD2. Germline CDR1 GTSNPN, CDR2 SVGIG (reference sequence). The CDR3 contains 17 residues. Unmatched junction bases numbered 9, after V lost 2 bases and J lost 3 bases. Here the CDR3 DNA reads TGTGCCTGGAGTCTGGTCAGGACTAGCGGGGGAAAAGAGACCCAGTACTTC. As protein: CAWSLVRTSGGKETQYF.

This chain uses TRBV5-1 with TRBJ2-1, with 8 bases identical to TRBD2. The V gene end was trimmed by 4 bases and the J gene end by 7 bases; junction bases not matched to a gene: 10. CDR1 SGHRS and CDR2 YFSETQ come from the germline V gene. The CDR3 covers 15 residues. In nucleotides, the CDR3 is TGCGCCAGCAGCCCCGACCGACGGGAGGGGAATGAGCAGTTCTTC. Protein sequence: CASSPDRREGNEQFF.

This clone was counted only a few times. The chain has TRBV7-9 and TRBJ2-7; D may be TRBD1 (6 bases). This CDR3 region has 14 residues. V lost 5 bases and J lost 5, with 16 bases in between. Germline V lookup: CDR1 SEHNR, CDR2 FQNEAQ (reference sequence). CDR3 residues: CASSPRTAVNEQYF. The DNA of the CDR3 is TGTGCCAGCAGCCCGCGGACAGCCGTCAACGAGCAGTACTTC.

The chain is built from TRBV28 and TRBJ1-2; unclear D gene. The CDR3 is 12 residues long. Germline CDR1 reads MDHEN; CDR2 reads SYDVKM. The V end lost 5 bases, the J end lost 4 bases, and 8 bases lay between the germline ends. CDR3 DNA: TGTGCCAGCAGTGACAAGGTCTATGGCTACACCTTC. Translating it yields CASSDKVYGYTF.

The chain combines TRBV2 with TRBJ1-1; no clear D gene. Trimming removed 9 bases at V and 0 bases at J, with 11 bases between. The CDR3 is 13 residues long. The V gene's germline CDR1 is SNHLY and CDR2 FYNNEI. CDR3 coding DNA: TGTGCCAGTTTGGCAGGTTTGAACACTGAAGCTTTCTTT. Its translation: CASLAGLNTEAFF.

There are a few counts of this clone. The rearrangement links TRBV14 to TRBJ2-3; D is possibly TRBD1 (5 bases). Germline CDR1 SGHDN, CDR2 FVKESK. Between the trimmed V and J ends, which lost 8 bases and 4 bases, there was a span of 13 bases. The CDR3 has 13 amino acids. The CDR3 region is CASGLQGSDTQYF. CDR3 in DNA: TGTGCCAGCGGTCTGCAGGGATCAGATACGCAGTATTTT.

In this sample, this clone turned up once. In nucleotides, the CDR3 is TGTGCCAGCAGTCCACTGGACAGACCGCTATATGGCTACACCTTC. Amino acid sequence: CASSPLDRPLYGYTF. This sequence joins TRBV6-5 and TRBJ1-2; D is possibly TRBD1 (6 bases). CDR1 is MNHEY and CDR2 is SVGAGI in the germline V gene. Trimming took off 5 bases at V and 5 bases at J, with 18 bases between the two ends. This CDR3 is built from 15 residues.

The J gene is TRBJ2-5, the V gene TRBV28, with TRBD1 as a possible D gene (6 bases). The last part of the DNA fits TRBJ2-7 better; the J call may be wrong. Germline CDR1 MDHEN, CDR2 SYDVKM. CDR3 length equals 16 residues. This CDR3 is CASSFGQSPLTYEQYF. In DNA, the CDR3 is TGTGCCAGCAGTTTCGGACAGTCTCCCCTTACCTACGAGCAGTACTTC.

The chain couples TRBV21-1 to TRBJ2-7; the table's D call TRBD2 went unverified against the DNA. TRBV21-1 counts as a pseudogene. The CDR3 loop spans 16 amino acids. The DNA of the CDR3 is TGTGCCAGCAGCAAAGGAACGGGAGTTCCCCTCTACGAGCAGTACTTC. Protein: CASSKGTGVPLYEQYF.

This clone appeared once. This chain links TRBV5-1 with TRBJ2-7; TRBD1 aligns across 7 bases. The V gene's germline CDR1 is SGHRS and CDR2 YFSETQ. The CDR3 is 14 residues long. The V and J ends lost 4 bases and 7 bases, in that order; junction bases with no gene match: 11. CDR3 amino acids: CASSIGQVSGEQYF. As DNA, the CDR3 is TGCGCCAGCAGCATCGGACAGGTCTCGGGGGAGCAGTACTTC.

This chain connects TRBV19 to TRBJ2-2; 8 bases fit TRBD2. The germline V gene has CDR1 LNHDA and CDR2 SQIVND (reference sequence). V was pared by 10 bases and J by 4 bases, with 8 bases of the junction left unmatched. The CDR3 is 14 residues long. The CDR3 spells CATSREEITGELFF. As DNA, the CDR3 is TGTGCCACCTCGCGGGAGGAGATCACCGGGGAGCTGTTTTTT. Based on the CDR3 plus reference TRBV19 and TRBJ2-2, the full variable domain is DGGITQSPKYLFRKEGQNVTLSCEQNLNHDAMYWYRQDPGQGLRLIYYSQIVNDFQKGDIAEGYSVSREKKESFPLTVTSAQKNPTAFYLCATSREEITGELFFGEGSRLTVL.

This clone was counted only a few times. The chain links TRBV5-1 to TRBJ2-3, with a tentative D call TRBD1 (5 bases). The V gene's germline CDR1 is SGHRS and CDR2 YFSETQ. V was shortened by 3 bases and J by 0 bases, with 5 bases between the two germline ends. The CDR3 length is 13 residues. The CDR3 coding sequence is TGCGCCAGCAGCTCAGGGAGCACAGATACGCAGTATTTT. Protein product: CASSSGSTDTQYF.

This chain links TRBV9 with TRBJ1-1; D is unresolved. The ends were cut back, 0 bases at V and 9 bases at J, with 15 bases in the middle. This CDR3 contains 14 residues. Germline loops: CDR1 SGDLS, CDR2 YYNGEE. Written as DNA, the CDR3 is TGTGCCAGCAGCGTAGATCAGAGGGTCAGTAAAGCTTTCTTT. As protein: CASSVDQRVSKAFF.

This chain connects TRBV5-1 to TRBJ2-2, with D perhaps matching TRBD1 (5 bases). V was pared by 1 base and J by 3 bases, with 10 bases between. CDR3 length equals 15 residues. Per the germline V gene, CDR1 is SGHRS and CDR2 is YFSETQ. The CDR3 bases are TGCGCCAGCAGCTTGTTCAGGGCGGACACCGGGGAGCTGTTTTTT. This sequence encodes CASSLFRADTGELFF.

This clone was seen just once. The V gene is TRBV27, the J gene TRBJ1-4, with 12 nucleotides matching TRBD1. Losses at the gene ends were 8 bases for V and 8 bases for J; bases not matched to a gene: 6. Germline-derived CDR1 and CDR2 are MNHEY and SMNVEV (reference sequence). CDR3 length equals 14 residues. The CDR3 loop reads CASGRDRGREKLFF. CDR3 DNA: TGTGCCAGCGGCCGGGACAGGGGGCGAGAAAAACTGTTTTTT.

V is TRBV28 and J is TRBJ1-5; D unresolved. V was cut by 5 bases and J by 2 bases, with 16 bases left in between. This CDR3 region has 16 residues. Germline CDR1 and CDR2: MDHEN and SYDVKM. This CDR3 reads CASSPRRGLGNQPQHF. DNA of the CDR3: TGTGCCAGCAGTCCCCGTCGAGGGCTCGGCAATCAGCCCCAGCATTTT.

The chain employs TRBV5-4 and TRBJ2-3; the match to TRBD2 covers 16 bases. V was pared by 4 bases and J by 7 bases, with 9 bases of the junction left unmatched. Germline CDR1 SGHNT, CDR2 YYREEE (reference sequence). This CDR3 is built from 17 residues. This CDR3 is CASSPRGLAGGAHTQYF. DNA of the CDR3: TGTGCCAGCAGCCCCAGGGGACTAGCGGGGGGGGCACATACGCAGTATTTT.

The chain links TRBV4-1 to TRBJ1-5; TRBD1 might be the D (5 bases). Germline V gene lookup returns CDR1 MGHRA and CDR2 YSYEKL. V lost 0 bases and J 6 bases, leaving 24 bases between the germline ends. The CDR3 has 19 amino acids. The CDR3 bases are TGCGCCAGCAGCCAAGATTGGCCGTGGGGAGGGGCGCGCCGTCAGCCCCAGCATTTT. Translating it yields CASSQDWPWGGARRQPQHF.